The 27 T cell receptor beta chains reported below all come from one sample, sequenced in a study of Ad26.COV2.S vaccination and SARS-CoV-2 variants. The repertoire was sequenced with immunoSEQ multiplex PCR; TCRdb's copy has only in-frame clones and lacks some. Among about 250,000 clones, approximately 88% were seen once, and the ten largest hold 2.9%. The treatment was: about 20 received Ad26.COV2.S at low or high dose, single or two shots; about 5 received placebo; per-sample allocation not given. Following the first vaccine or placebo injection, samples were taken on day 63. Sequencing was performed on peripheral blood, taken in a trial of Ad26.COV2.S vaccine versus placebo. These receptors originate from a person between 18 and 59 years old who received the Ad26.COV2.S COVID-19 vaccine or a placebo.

DNA for the CDR3: TGTGCCATCAGTGTTGGGGCCGAGCAGTTCTTC. Translation gives CAISVGAEQFF. The chain is built from TRBV10-3 and TRBJ2-1; possible D gene TRBD1, 5 bases. V was pared by 4 bases and J by 10 bases, with 8 bases between. The CDR3 spans 11 residues. From germline, CDR1 is ENHRY and CDR2 SYGVKD.

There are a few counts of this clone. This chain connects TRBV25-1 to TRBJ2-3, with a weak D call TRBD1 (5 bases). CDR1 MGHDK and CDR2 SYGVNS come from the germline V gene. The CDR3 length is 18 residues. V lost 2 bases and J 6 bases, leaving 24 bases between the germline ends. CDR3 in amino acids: CASSEPSPLGPPEDTQYF. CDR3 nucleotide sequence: TGTGCCAGCAGTGAACCCTCCCCCTTGGGGCCCCCCGAGGATACGCAGTATTTT.

DNA for the CDR3: TGTGCCAGCAGCCACGGTCCTCAGCAGTACTTC. The encoded protein is CASSHGPQQYF. The rearrangement joins TRBV14 to TRBJ2-7; D is ambiguous. This CDR3 contains 11 residues. CDR1 and CDR2 from the germline V gene are SGHDN and FVKESK. Trimming shortened V by 3 bases and J by 8 bases, and 8 bases separated the two germline ends. Full variable domain (remainder filled in from reference TRBV14 and TRBJ2-7): EAGVTQFPSHSVIEKGQTVTLRCDPISGHDNLYWYRRVMGKEIKFLLHFVKESKQDESGMPNNRFLAERTGGTYSTLKVQPAELEDSGVYFCASSHGPQQYFGPGTRLTVT.

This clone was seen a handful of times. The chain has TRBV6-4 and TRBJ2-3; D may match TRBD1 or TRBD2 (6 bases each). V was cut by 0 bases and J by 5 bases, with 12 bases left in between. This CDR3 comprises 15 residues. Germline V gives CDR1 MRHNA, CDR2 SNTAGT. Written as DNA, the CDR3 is TGTGCCAGCAGTGACTCGCACGGGGGCATAGATACGCAGTATTTT. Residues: CASSDSHGGIDTQYF.

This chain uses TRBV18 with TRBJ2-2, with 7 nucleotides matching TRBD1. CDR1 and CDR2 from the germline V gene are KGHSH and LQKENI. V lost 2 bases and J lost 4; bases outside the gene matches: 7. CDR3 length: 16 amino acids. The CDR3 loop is CASSPSKGGPTGELFF. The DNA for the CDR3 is TGTGCCAGCTCACCATCCAAAGGGGGCCCCACCGGGGAGCTGTTTTTT.

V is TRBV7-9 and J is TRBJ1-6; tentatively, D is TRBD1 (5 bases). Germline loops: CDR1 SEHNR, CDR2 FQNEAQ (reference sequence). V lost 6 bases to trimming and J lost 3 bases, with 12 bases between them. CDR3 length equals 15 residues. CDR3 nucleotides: TGTGCCAGCAGTTCTGGGGGGATCTATAATTCACCCCTCCACTTT. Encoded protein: CASSSGGIYNSPLHF.

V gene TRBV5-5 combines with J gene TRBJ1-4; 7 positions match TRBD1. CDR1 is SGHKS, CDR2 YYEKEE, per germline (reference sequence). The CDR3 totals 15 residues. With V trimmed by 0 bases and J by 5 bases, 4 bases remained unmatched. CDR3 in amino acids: CASSLVPTGNEKLFF. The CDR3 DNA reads TGTGCCAGCAGCTTGGTCCCGACAGGGAATGAAAAACTGTTTTTT. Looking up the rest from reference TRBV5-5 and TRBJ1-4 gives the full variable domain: DAGVTQSPTHLIKTRGQQVTLRCSPISGHKSVSWYQQVLGQGPQFIFQYYEKEERGRGNFPDRFSARQFPNYSSELNVNALLLGDSALYLCASSLVPTGNEKLFFGSGTQLSVL.

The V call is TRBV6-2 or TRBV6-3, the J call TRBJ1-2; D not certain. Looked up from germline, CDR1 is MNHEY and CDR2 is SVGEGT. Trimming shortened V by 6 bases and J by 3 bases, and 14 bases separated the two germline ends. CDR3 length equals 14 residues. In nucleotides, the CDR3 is TGTGCCAGCAGCCCCCTGGACGGCTACTATGGCTACACCTTC. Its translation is CASSPLDGYYGYTF.

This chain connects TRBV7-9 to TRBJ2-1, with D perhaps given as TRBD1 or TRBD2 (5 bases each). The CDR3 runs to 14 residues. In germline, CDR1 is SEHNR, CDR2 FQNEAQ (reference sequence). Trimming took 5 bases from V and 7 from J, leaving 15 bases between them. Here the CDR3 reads CASSPPGRKNEQFF. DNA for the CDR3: TGTGCCAGCAGCCCTCCGGGACGGAAGAATGAGCAGTTCTTC.

The CDR3 loop reads CASTPGISTDTQYF. CDR3 bases: TGTGCCAGCACCCCGGGAATTAGCACAGATACGCAGTATTTT. The chain uses TRBV5-5 and TRBJ2-3, with TRBD2 as a possible D gene (5 bases). Germline CDR1 reads SGHKS; CDR2 reads YYEKEE (reference sequence). Trimming shortened V by 6 bases and J by 0 bases, and 11 bases separated the two germline ends. This CDR3 has 14 amino acids.

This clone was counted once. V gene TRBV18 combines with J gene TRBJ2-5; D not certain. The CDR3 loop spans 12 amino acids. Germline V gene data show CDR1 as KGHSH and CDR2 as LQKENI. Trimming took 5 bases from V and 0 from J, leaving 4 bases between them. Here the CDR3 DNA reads TGTGCCAGCTCAGCGTACCAAGAGACCCAGTACTTC. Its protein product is CASSAYQETQYF.

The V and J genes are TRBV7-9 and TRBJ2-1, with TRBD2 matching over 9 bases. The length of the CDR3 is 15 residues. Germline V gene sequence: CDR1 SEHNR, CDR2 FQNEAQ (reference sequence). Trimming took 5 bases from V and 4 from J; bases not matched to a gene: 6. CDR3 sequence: CASSPVTSGYNEQFF. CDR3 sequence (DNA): TGTGCCAGCAGCCCCGTGACTAGCGGTTACAATGAGCAGTTCTTC.

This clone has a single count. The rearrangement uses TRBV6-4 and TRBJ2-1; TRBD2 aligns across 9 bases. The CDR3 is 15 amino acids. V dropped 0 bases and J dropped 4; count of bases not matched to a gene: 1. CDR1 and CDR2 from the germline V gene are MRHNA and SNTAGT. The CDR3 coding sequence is TGTGCCAGCAGTGACTCGCTAGCGGGGTACAATGAGCAGTTCTTC. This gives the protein CASSDSLAGYNEQFF.

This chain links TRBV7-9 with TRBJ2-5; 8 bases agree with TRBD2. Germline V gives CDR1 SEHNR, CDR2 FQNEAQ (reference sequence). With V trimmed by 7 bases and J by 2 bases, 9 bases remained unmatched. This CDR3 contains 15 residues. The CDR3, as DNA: TGTGCCAGCAACTTTGGGGCGGGGGGACAAGAGACCCAGTACTTC. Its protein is CASNFGAGGQETQYF.

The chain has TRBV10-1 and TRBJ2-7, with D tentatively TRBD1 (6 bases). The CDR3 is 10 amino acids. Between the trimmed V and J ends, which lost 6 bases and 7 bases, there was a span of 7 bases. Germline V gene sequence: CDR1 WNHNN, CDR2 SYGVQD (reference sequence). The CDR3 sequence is CASRDREQYF. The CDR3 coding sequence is TGCGCCAGCAGAGACAGGGAGCAGTACTTC.

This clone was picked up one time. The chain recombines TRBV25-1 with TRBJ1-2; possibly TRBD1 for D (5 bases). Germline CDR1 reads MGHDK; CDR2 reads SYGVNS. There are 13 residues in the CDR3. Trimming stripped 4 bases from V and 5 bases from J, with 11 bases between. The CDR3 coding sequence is TGTGCCAGCAGTGCCCAGGGCCAATATGGCTACACCTTC. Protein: CASSAQGQYGYTF.

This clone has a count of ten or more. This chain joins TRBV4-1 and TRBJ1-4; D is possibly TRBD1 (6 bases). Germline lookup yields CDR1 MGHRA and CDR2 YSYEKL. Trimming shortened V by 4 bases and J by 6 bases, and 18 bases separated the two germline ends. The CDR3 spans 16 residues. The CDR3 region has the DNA TGCGCCAGCAGCCTAATAAGGACAGAAGCGGATGAAAAACTGTTTTTT. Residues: CASSLIRTEADEKLFF.

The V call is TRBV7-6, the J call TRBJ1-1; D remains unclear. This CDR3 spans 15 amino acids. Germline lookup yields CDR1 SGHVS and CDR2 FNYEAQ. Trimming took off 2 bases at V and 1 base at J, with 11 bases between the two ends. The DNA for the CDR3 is TGTGCCAGCAGCTTAAATCCAAGAGCGAACACTGAAGCTTTCTTT. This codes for CASSLNPRANTEAFF. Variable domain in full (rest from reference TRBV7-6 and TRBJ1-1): GAGVSQSPRYKVTKRGQDVALRCDPISGHVSLYWYRQALGQGPEFLTYFNYEAQQDKSGLPNDRFSAERPEGSISTLTIQRTEQRDSAMYRCASSLNPRANTEAFFGQGTRLTVV.

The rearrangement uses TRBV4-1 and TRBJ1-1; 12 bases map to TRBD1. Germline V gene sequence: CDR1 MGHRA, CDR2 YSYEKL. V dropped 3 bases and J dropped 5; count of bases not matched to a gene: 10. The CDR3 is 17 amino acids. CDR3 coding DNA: TGCGCCAGCAGCCATACCGCCCGGGACAGGGGGCGGACTGAAGCTTTCTTT. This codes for CASSHTARDRGRTEAFF.

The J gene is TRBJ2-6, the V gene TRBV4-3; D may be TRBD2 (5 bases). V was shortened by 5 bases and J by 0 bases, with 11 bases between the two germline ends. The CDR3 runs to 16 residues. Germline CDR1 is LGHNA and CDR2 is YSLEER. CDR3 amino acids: CASSGSAGSGANVLTF. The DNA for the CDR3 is TGCGCCAGCAGCGGAAGTGCGGGCTCTGGGGCCAACGTCCTGACTTTC.

The CDR3 loop reads CSVLDRAVYGYTF. The DNA for the CDR3 is TGCAGCGTTCTCGACAGGGCCGTGTATGGCTACACCTTC. The chain joins TRBV29-1 to TRBJ1-2, with 7 positions matching TRBD1. The germline V gene encodes CDR1 SQVTM and CDR2 ANQGSEA. The CDR3 runs 13 residues. Germline trimming cut 5 bases from V and 5 bases from J; bases unmatched to any gene: 8.

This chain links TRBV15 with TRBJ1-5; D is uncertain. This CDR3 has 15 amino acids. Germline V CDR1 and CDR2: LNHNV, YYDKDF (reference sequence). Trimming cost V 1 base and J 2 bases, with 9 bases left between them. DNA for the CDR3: TGTGCCACCAGCAGAGGGGCGGAAGGCAATCAGCCCCAGCATTTT. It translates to CATSRGAEGNQPQHF.

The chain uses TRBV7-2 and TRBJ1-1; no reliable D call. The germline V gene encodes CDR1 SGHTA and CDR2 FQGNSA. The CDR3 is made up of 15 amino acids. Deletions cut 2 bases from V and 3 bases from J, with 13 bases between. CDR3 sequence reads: CASSLRSPRDTEAFF. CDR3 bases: TGTGCCAGCAGCTTAAGGTCCCCGAGGGACACTGAAGCTTTCTTT.

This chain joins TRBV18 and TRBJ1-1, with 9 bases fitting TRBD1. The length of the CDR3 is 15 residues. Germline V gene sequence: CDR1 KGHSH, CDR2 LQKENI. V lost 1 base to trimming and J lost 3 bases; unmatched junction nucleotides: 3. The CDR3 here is CASSPLTGGYTEAFF. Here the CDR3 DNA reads TGTGCCAGCTCACCACTGACAGGGGGTTACACTGAAGCTTTCTTT.

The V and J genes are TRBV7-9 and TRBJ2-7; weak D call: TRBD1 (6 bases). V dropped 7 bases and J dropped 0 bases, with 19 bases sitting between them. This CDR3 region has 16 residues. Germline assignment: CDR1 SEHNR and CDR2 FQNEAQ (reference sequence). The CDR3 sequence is CASTPRQAFGSYEQYF. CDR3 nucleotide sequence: TGTGCCAGCACCCCACGACAGGCATTCGGCTCCTACGAGCAGTACTTC.

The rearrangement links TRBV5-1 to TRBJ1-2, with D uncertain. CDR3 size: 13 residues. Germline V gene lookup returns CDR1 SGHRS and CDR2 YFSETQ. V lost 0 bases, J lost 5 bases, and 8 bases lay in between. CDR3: CASSLEADYGYTF. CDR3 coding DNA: TGCGCCAGCAGCTTGGAGGCGGATTATGGCTACACCTTC.

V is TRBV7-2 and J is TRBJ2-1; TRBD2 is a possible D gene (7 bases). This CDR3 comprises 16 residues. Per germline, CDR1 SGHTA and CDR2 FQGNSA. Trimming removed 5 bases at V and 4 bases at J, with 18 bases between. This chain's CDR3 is CASSPGGGGGYNEQFF. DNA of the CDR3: TGTGCCAGCAGCCCCGGGGGCGGGGGAGGGTACAATGAGCAGTTCTTC.